Below, 27 T cell receptor beta chains from the same sample are listed, as sequenced in a study of blood T cell repertoires in COVID-19. Only in-frame clones appear in the TCRdb table, and some are missing; sequencing was by immunoSEQ multiplex PCR. In the table there are 150,000 to 200,000 clones, just over 90% of which are singletons. The specimen was peripheral blood. The receptors originated from a woman aged 60-75 years with COVID-19, enrolled during active disease.

The V gene is TRBV7-3, the J gene TRBJ2-1, with D unresolved. The CDR3 is 13 residues long. The V and J ends lost 1 base and 9 bases respectively, with 10 bases between them. CDR1 is SGHTA and CDR2 is FQGTGA in the germline V gene. The CDR3 sequence is CASSLRSEAEQFF. The DNA for the CDR3 is TGTGCCAGCAGCTTAAGGTCTGAGGCTGAGCAGTTCTTC.

The chain couples TRBV7-9 to TRBJ1-2, with a possible D match to TRBD1 (5 bases). The V gene's germline CDR1 is SEHNR and CDR2 FQNEAQ (reference sequence). Between the trimmed V and J ends, which lost 0 bases and 0 bases, there was a span of 14 bases. The CDR3 extends over 17 amino acids. The CDR3, as DNA: TGTGCCAGCAGCTTAGCGCGGGGGGACGGAGCTAACTATGGCTACACCTTC. Its protein product is CASSLARGDGANYGYTF.

The chain carries TRBV7-9 and TRBJ1-3, with D possibly matching TRBD1 (5 bases). V was pared by 1 base and J by 0 bases, with 7 bases between. The germline CDR1 and CDR2 sequences are SEHNR and FQNEAQ (reference sequence). This CDR3 spans 15 amino acids. The CDR3 region is CASSLGGVSGNTIYF. The CDR3 bases are TGTGCCAGCAGCTTAGGGGGGGTCTCTGGAAACACCATATATTTT.

In regard to this clone: At the DNA level, this CDR3 is encoded by other sequences in the same sample as well. The gene calls are TRBV2 and TRBJ2-7; 11 bases are shared with TRBD2. V shed 7 bases, J shed 6 bases, and the junction held 2 bases outside the gene matches. The CDR3 runs to 12 residues. Germline CDR1 reads SNHLY; CDR2 reads FYNNEI. CDR3 nucleotide sequence: TGTGCCAGCAAGACTAGCGGGGTCGAGCAGTACTTC. Translated: CASKTSGVEQYF.

The chain employs TRBV4-1 and TRBJ1-5; perhaps TRBD1 as D (5 bases). CDR3 length equals 19 residues. V lost 0 bases to trimming and J lost 7 bases, with 25 bases between them. Germline V lookup: CDR1 MGHRA, CDR2 YSYEKL. The CDR3 sequence is CASSQDWGVGASKPQPQHF. For the CDR3, the DNA is TGCGCCAGCAGCCAAGATTGGGGGGTCGGGGCCTCGAAACCCCAGCCCCAGCATTTT.

The chain is built from TRBV19 and TRBJ1-5; TRBD1 matches at 11 bases. J was trimmed by 2 bases and V by 5 bases; bases with no gene match: 2. The CDR3 covers 15 residues. The germline CDR1 and CDR2 sequences are LNHDA and SQIVND (reference sequence). For the CDR3, the DNA is TGTGCCAGTAGTGAGGACAGGGGGCGCAATCAGCCCCAGCATTTT. Protein sequence: CASSEDRGRNQPQHF. Supplemented by reference TRBV19 and TRBJ1-5, the full variable domain reads DGGITQSPKYLFRKEGQNVTLSCEQNLNHDAMYWYRQDPGQGLRLIYYSQIVNDFQKGDIAEGYSVSREKKESFPLTVTSAQKNPTAFYLCASSEDRGRNQPQHFGDGTRLSIL.

V is TRBV7-2 and J is TRBJ2-2, with a tentative D call TRBD1 (5 bases). The germline CDR1 and CDR2 sequences are SGHTA and FQGNSA. Trimming pared 3 bases from V and 3 bases from J, leaving 8 bases between. The CDR3 is 14 residues long. The CDR3 coding sequence is TGTGCCAGCAGCTTCGACAGCTACACCGGGGAGCTGTTTTTT. As protein: CASSFDSYTGELFF.

V is TRBV27 and J is TRBJ1-2, with no clear D. V lost 2 bases and J 7 bases, leaving 14 bases between the germline ends. CDR1 MNHEY and CDR2 SMNVEV come from the germline V gene (reference sequence). CDR3 length equals 14 residues. The CDR3 loop is CASSLGQAMSGYTF. For the CDR3, the DNA is TGTGCCAGCAGTTTAGGCCAGGCCATGAGTGGCTACACCTTC.

The rearrangement joins TRBV18 to TRBJ1-4; D is perhaps TRBD1 (6 bases). This CDR3 contains 16 residues. Trimming took off 5 bases at V and 3 bases at J, with 16 bases between the two ends. The germline V gene has CDR1 KGHSH and CDR2 LQKENI. The CDR3 DNA sequence: TGTGCCAGCTCAGAAACAACACAGGGTGCTAATGAAAAACTGTTTTTT. This encodes CASSETTQGANEKLFF.

The chain combines TRBV27 with TRBJ2-1, with a tentative D call TRBD1 (6 bases). V lost 5 bases and J lost 7, with 9 bases in between. CDR3 size: 12 residues. CDR1 is MNHEY, CDR2 SMNVEV, per germline (reference sequence). CDR3 nucleotides: TGTGCCAGCAGTAATAGGGGGAATGAGCAGTTCTTC. Protein product: CASSNRGNEQFF.

The chain uses TRBV21-1 and TRBJ1-1; the table's D call, TRBD1, has no DNA check behind it. TRBV21-1 constitutes a pseudogene. This CDR3 has 22 residues. The chain's CDR3 is CASSKIGSQRGQDACMNTEAFF. The DNA for the CDR3 is TGTGCCAGCAGCAAAATAGGGTCGCAACGGGGACAGGACGCTTGCATGAACACTGAAGCTTTCTTT.

The V and J genes are TRBV5-1 and TRBJ1-6; no clear D gene. Trimming pared 5 bases from V and 8 bases from J, leaving 14 bases between. The V gene's germline CDR1 is SGHRS and CDR2 YFSETQ. The length of the CDR3 is 14 residues. The CDR3 coding sequence is TGCGCCAGCAGTCTGGATGGGCAGGATTCACCCCTCCACTTT. Translating it yields CASSLDGQDSPLHF.

The V call is TRBV29-1, the J call TRBJ1-2, with TRBD1 matching over 8 bases. This CDR3 has 14 residues. Germline lookup yields CDR1 SQVTM and CDR2 ANQGSEA. After removal of 3 bases from V and 4 bases from J, the junction contained 7 bases not matched to a gene. This CDR3 is CSVDSQGAGYGYTF. CDR3 nucleotide sequence: TGCAGCGTTGACTCCCAGGGGGCGGGCTATGGCTACACCTTC.

The rearrangement links TRBV6-5 to TRBJ1-3, with 11 bases lining up with TRBD1. The germline V gene encodes CDR1 MNHEY and CDR2 SVGAGI. The J segment lost 5 bases and the V segment lost 4 bases, leaving 7 bases of the junction unmatched. The CDR3 extends over 16 amino acids. The DNA for the CDR3 is TGTGCCAGCAGTTCATCAGGGACAGGGGGAAGAAACACCATATATTTT. Its protein product is CASSSSGTGGRNTIYF.

The chain carries TRBV2 and TRBJ1-5, with D maybe TRBD1 (6 bases). Between the trimmed V and J ends, which lost 1 base and 7 bases, there was a span of 11 bases. There are 14 residues in the CDR3. CDR1 and CDR2 (germline): SNHLY, FYNNEI. As DNA, the CDR3 is TGTGCCAGCAGTGAAGGGGGGGGGCGACAGCCCCAGCATTTT. Translation gives CASSEGGGRQPQHF.

This chain joins TRBV21-1 and TRBJ1-5; no DNA check was done on the table's D call, TRBD1. TRBV21-1 is a pseudogene. The CDR3 loop spans 16 amino acids. This CDR3 is CASSKVTEYSNQPQHF. The CDR3 region has the DNA TGTGCCAGCAGCAAAGTAACAGAGTATAGCAATCAGCCCCAGCATTTT.

The chain recombines TRBV7-2 with TRBJ1-3; no definite D call. The CDR3 sequence is 15 residues long. CDR1 SGHTA and CDR2 FQGNSA come from the germline V gene. Trimming took off 2 bases at V and 0 bases at J, with 8 bases between the two ends. The CDR3 loop is CASSLWRSSGNTIYF. DNA of the CDR3: TGTGCCAGCAGCTTATGGAGGAGCTCTGGAAACACCATATATTTT. Drawing the rest from reference TRBV7-2 and TRBJ1-3, the complete variable domain is GAGVSQSPSNKVTEKGKDVELRCDPISGHTALYWYRQSLGQGLEFLIYFQGNSAPDKSGLPSDRFSAERTGGSVSTLTIQRTQQEDSAVYLCASSLWRSSGNTIYFGEGSWLTVV.

The J gene is TRBJ1-2, the V gene TRBV13; D possibly corresponds to TRBD1 (6 bases). Germline CDR1 PRHDT, CDR2 FYEKMQ (reference sequence). The CDR3 has 14 residues. Trimming cost V 5 bases and J 2 bases, with 12 bases left between them. The CDR3 sequence is CASSRRGGNYGYTF. CDR3 coding DNA: TGTGCCAGCAGCCGGCGGGGGGGCAACTATGGCTACACCTTC.

This chain connects TRBV19 to TRBJ1-2, with 8 bases identical to TRBD1. Germline CDR1 and CDR2: LNHDA and SQIVND (reference sequence). This CDR3 comprises 13 residues. The V segment lost 4 bases and the J segment 8 bases; nucleotides outside the gene matches: 6. The CDR3 nucleotides are TGTGCCAGTAGTACGGACAGGGTTGGAGGCTACACCTTC. Encoded protein: CASSTDRVGGYTF. Full variable domain (missing parts from reference TRBV19 and TRBJ1-2): DGGITQSPKYLFRKEGQNVTLSCEQNLNHDAMYWYRQDPGQGLRLIYYSQIVNDFQKGDIAEGYSVSREKKESFPLTVTSAQKNPTAFYLCASSTDRVGGYTFGSGTRLTVV.

This chain uses TRBV19 with TRBJ1-5; 7 nucleotides align to TRBD1. The length of the CDR3 is 15 residues. Germline-derived CDR1 and CDR2 are LNHDA and SQIVND (reference sequence). J was trimmed by 4 bases and V by 3 bases; bases with no gene match: 6. CDR3 nucleotide sequence: TGTGCCAGTAGTATCAGGACAGGAAAAAATCAGCCCCAGCATTTT. Its protein is CASSIRTGKNQPQHF. The full variable domain, completed using reference TRBV19 and TRBJ1-5, is DGGITQSPKYLFRKEGQNVTLSCEQNLNHDAMYWYRQDPGQGLRLIYYSQIVNDFQKGDIAEGYSVSREKKESFPLTVTSAQKNPTAFYLCASSIRTGKNQPQHFGDGTRLSIL.

This clone was detected only once. The DNA for the CDR3 is TGTGCCAGCAGCCAAGCCCGACAGGGCGCCCCCCACGAGCAGTACTTC. It codes for CASSQARQGAPHEQYF. The chain employs TRBV4-2 and TRBJ2-7; 7 bases fit TRBD1. V lost 1 base and J lost 5; bases outside the gene matches: 11. Germline CDR1 reads LGHNA; CDR2 reads YNFKEQ. This CDR3 has 16 amino acids.

The chain has TRBV10-3 and TRBJ1-2, with 7 bases identical to TRBD1. Germline CDR1 is ENHRY and CDR2 is SYGVKD. This CDR3 comprises 15 residues. Unmatched junction bases numbered 7, after V lost 0 bases and J lost 6 bases. CDR3 nucleotides: TGTGCCATCAGTGAGTCGACACAGGGGTTCGATGGCTACACCTTC. It specifies CAISESTQGFDGYTF.

The count of this clone is one. The rearrangement joins TRBV5-4 to TRBJ2-2; possibly TRBD1 for D (5 bases). The germline gives CDR1 SGHNT, CDR2 YYREEE (reference sequence). Deletions cut 1 base from V and 5 bases from J, with 15 bases between. The CDR3 sequence is 16 residues long. The CDR3, as DNA: TGTGCCAGCAGCTTGATGTCTGGGGCGCGAACCGGGGAGCTGTTTTTT. It codes for CASSLMSGARTGELFF. Drawing the rest from reference TRBV5-4 and TRBJ2-2, the complete variable domain is ETGVTQSPTHLIKTRGQQVTLRCSSQSGHNTVSWYQQALGQGPQFIFQYYREEENGRGNFPPRFSGLQFPNYSSELNVNALELDDSALYLCASSLMSGARTGELFFGEGSRLTVL.

The chain is built from TRBV5-1 and TRBJ1-1; TRBD1 might be the D (6 bases). Germline loops: CDR1 SGHRS, CDR2 YFSETQ. This CDR3 spans 14 amino acids. Trimming pared 0 bases from V and 6 bases from J, leaving 12 bases between. In DNA form, the CDR3 reads TGCGCCAGCAGCTTGGAACAGGGTGGGGCTGAAGCTTTCTTT. As protein: CASSLEQGGAEAFF.

The chain employs TRBV18 and TRBJ1-1; 7 positions agree with TRBD1. Germline CDR1 and CDR2: KGHSH and LQKENI. The CDR3 loop spans 15 amino acids. The J segment lost 4 bases and the V segment lost 0 bases, leaving 5 bases of the junction unmatched. This CDR3 reads CASSPPVNRGTEAFF. DNA for the CDR3: TGTGCCAGCTCACCACCGGTGAACAGGGGCACTGAAGCTTTCTTT.

J is TRBJ2-5 and V is TRBV9, with 11 bases fitting TRBD2. With V trimmed by 3 bases and J by 1 base, 17 bases remained unmatched. Germline CDR1 is SGDLS and CDR2 is YYNGEE. The CDR3 sequence is 20 residues long. CDR3 sequence (DNA): TGTGCCAGCAGCGCCAGCCTGCCTAGCGGGGGGCTCCCGGGCCAAGAGACCCAGTACTTC. Its protein is CASSASLPSGGLPGQETQYF. The whole variable domain, remainder taken from reference TRBV9 and TRBJ2-5, is DSGVTQTPKHLITATGQRVTLRCSPRSGDLSVYWYQQSLDQGLQFLIQYYNGEERAKGNILERFSAQQFPDLHSELNLSSLELGDSALYFCASSASLPSGGLPGQETQYFGPGTRLLVL.

The chain employs TRBV6-4 and TRBJ1-5; 7 bases are shared with TRBD1. V lost 6 bases, J lost 5 bases, and 10 bases stayed unmatched. Germline V gene lookup returns CDR1 MRHNA and CDR2 SNTAGT. CDR3 length: 15 residues. CDR3 sequence: CASRWDSPRYQPQHF. DNA of the CDR3: TGTGCCAGCAGATGGGACAGTCCCCGGTATCAGCCCCAGCATTTT.